These 23 T cell receptor beta chains came from one sample sequenced in a study of Ad26.COV2.S vaccination and SARS-CoV-2 variants. Treatment indicated: about 20 received Ad26.COV2.S at low or high dose, single or two shots; about 5 received placebo; per-sample allocation not given. The samples were gathered on day 63 after the first injection of vaccine or placebo. Method: immunoSEQ multiplex PCR; TCRdb's copy keeps in-frame clones and lacks some. The sample has hundreds of thousands of clones, around 89% seen once. The source material was peripheral blood, sampled in a trial of Ad26.COV2.S vaccine versus placebo. These receptors were collected from a person between 18 and 65 years old who received the Ad26.COV2.S COVID-19 vaccine or a placebo.

The V and J genes are TRBV9 and TRBJ2-4, with 9 bases matching TRBD2. V was pared by 0 bases and J by 6 bases, with 4 bases of the junction left unmatched. The CDR3 spans 15 residues. Germline CDR1 reads SGDLS; CDR2 reads YYNGEE. CDR3 protein: CASSVGGGATNIQYF. Written as DNA, the CDR3 is TGTGCCAGCAGCGTAGGCGGGGGGGCGACAAACATTCAGTACTTC. Using reference TRBV9 and TRBJ2-4 for the parts outside the CDR3, the full variable domain is DSGVTQTPKHLITATGQRVTLRCSPRSGDLSVYWYQQSLDQGLQFLIQYYNGEERAKGNILERFSAQQFPDLHSELNLSSLELGDSALYFCASSVGGGATNIQYFGAGTRLSVL.

The gene calls are TRBV9 and TRBJ2-1, with 13 bases identical to TRBD2. Germline CDR1 is SGDLS and CDR2 is YYNGEE. The CDR3 loop spans 14 amino acids. V gave up 0 bases and J gave up 9 bases; unmatched junction bases: 0. In DNA, the CDR3 is TGTGCCAGCAGCGTAGGACTAGCGGGGGGTGAGCAGTTCTTC. It is translated as CASSVGLAGGEQFF.

V and J are TRBV28 and TRBJ2-3, with D possibly TRBD1 on 5 matching bases. Trimming took off 5 bases at V and 2 bases at J, with 11 bases between the two ends. Germline CDR1 MDHEN, CDR2 SYDVKM. This CDR3 region has 14 residues. The DNA for the CDR3 is TGTGCCAGCAGTGTAGACAGAGTCACAGATACGCAGTATTTT. Protein: CASSVDRVTDTQYF.

A few counts support this clone. The CDR3 spells CASTLGHGEAFF. CDR3 nucleotide sequence: TGTGCCAGCACCTTGGGACACGGTGAAGCTTTCTTT. This chain uses TRBV12-3 or TRBV12-4 with TRBJ1-1, with D possibly being TRBD1 (6 bases). This CDR3 spans 12 amino acids. V lost 7 bases and J 7 bases, leaving 13 bases between the germline ends.

The rearrangement links TRBV7-2 to TRBJ1-6; D not resolved. The CDR3 contains 15 residues. Germline CDR1 and CDR2: SGHTA and FQGNSA. V dropped 1 base and J dropped 7 bases, with 11 bases sitting between them. The CDR3 spells CASSLEVLSNSPLHF. DNA of the CDR3: TGTGCCAGCAGCTTAGAGGTCCTATCGAATTCACCCCTCCACTTT.

This sequence joins TRBV28 and TRBJ1-2; D possibly corresponds to TRBD1 (6 bases). There are 14 residues in the CDR3. The V end lost 3 bases, the J end lost 1 base, and 9 bases lay between the germline ends. Germline CDR1 and CDR2: MDHEN and SYDVKM. The CDR3 bases are TGTGCCAGCAGTTTTCAGGGGATTAACTATGGCTACACCTTC. It specifies CASSFQGINYGYTF.

This sequence joins TRBV19 and TRBJ1-5; TRBD1 aligns across 7 bases. The CDR3 is made up of 16 amino acids. Per germline, CDR1 LNHDA and CDR2 SQIVND (reference sequence). The V and J ends lost 8 bases and 3 bases, in that order; junction bases with no gene match: 13. CDR3: CASGPRAGGFNQPQHF. DNA for the CDR3: TGTGCCAGTGGACCCCGGGCAGGGGGTTTCAATCAGCCCCAGCATTTT.

V is TRBV7-9 and J is TRBJ2-3; the D gene is possibly TRBD1 (5 bases). The germline V gene has CDR1 SEHNR and CDR2 FQNEAQ (reference sequence). The V gene lost 5 bases and the J gene lost 3 bases, with 9 bases spanning the gap. The CDR3 runs to 13 residues. The CDR3 nucleotides read TGTGCCAGCAGCGACAGAATAACAGATACGCAGTATTTT. It translates to CASSDRITDTQYF.

A few counts support this clone. V is TRBV5-6 and J is TRBJ1-6, with D uncertain. V was shortened by 4 bases and J by 7 bases, with 9 bases between the two germline ends. The CDR3 totals 13 residues. CDR1 and CDR2 from the germline V gene are SGHDT and YYEEEE. CDR3 DNA: TGTGCCAGCAGCCGAAGTCAGAATTCACCCCTCCACTTT. Its protein product is CASSRSQNSPLHF.

The chain has TRBV7-2 and TRBJ1-1, with 9 bases that match TRBD1. CDR3 size: 14 residues. J lost 1 base, V lost 5 bases, and 2 bases had no gene match. Germline CDR1 and CDR2: SGHTA and FQGNSA. DNA for the CDR3: TGTGCCAGCAGCGTGGGACAGGGGAACACTGAAGCTTTCTTT. Translated, it gives CASSVGQGNTEAFF.

This clone has just one count. The chain uses TRBV6-5 and TRBJ2-1; 9 bases line up with TRBD2. CDR3 length: 13 amino acids. The ends lost 7 bases at V and 8 bases at J; junction bases unmatched: 6. The germline gives CDR1 MNHEY, CDR2 SVGAGI. CDR3 protein: CASIVAGAHEQFF. The CDR3 DNA reads TGTGCCAGCATCGTAGCGGGAGCCCATGAGCAGTTCTTC.

This chain joins TRBV7-9 and TRBJ2-5; D may match TRBD1 or TRBD2 (6 bases each). Trimming cost V 3 bases and J 7 bases, with 18 bases left between them. The CDR3 is 15 residues long. Per the germline V gene, CDR1 is SEHNR and CDR2 is FQNEAQ (reference sequence). DNA for the CDR3: TGTGCCAGCAGCTTGGGTACAGGGAGGCATCGGACCCAGTACTTC. Its translation is CASSLGTGRHRTQYF.

This chain connects TRBV5-4 to TRBJ2-1; weak D call: TRBD2 (5 bases). Trimming shortened V by 3 bases and J by 7 bases, and 14 bases separated the two germline ends. Per the germline V gene, CDR1 is SGHNT and CDR2 is YYREEE (reference sequence). This CDR3 spans 14 amino acids. CDR3: CASSSLIRGNEQFF. The CDR3 coding sequence is TGTGCCAGCAGCTCACTGATCCGAGGGAATGAGCAGTTCTTC.

J is TRBJ2-7 and V is TRBV11-2; tentatively, D is TRBD1 (6 bases). The CDR3 has 15 amino acids. V lost 2 bases and J lost 3, with 14 bases in between. Germline CDR1 reads SGHAT; CDR2 reads FQNNGV. CDR3 in amino acids: CASSLTTGAIYEQYF. DNA for the CDR3: TGTGCCAGCAGCTTAACGACAGGTGCCATCTACGAGCAGTACTTC.

The J gene is TRBJ2-1, the V gene TRBV7-2, with 8 nucleotides matching TRBD2. Per germline, CDR1 SGHTA and CDR2 FQGNSA. V shed 1 base and J 2 bases; nucleotides not matched to a gene: 1. The CDR3 consists of 15 residues. CDR3 in amino acids: CASSLERGTYNEQFF. The DNA of the CDR3 is TGTGCCAGCAGCTTAGAGCGGGGGACCTACAATGAGCAGTTCTTC.

V is TRBV6-4 and J is TRBJ1-6; TRBD1 might be the D (5 bases). In germline, CDR1 is MRHNA, CDR2 SNTAGT. Trimming removed 3 bases from V and 9 bases from J, with 15 bases in between. The CDR3 is 15 amino acids. The CDR3 coding sequence is TGTGCCAGCAGTGAAAGGTGGCAGGGCGGTTCACCCCTCCACTTT. This encodes CASSERWQGGSPLHF.

The chain couples TRBV13 to TRBJ2-1, with TRBD1 matching over 10 bases. The CDR3 spans 16 residues. The junction had 12 bases not matched to a gene; V was cut back by 5 bases and J by 8 bases. In germline, CDR1 is PRHDT, CDR2 FYEKMQ (reference sequence). The CDR3 DNA sequence: TGTGCCAGCAGCCCCGGGGGACAGGGGACATCGGATGAGCAGTTCTTC. Its translation: CASSPGGQGTSDEQFF.

This chain joins TRBV30 and TRBJ2-5; D possibly corresponds to TRBD1 (6 bases). Germline loops: CDR1 GTSNPN, CDR2 SVGIG (reference sequence). The CDR3 is 12 amino acids. The ends were cut back, 7 bases at V and 5 bases at J, with 14 bases in the middle. In DNA form, the CDR3 reads TGTGCCTCGAACAGGGAACGGGAGACCCAGTACTTC. It encodes CASNRERETQYF. Filled out from reference TRBV30 and TRBJ2-5, the complete variable domain reads SQTIHQWPATLVQPVGSPLSLECTVEGTSNPNLYWYRQAAGRGLQLLFYSVGIGQISSEVPQNLSASRPQDRQFILSSKKLLLSDSGFYLCASNRERETQYFGPGTRLLVL.

V usage is TRBV5-1 and J usage is TRBJ1-4, with 7 bases fitting TRBD1. V shed 1 base and J 0 bases; nucleotides not matched to a gene: 6. The germline CDR1 and CDR2 sequences are SGHRS and YFSETQ. The CDR3 sequence is 17 residues long. The CDR3 loop is CASSLRGQRATNEKLFF. For the CDR3, the DNA is TGCGCCAGCAGCTTGAGGGGACAGCGAGCAACTAATGAAAAACTGTTTTTT.

This chain joins TRBV5-1 and TRBJ2-7; TRBD1 matches at 9 bases. Trimming cost V 3 bases and J 0 bases; bases outside gene matches: 7. This CDR3 region has 16 residues. Germline V gives CDR1 SGHRS, CDR2 YFSETQ. The CDR3 sequence is CASSWDRVTSSYEQYF. For the CDR3, the DNA is TGCGCCAGCAGCTGGGACAGGGTGACATCCTCCTACGAGCAGTACTTC.

The V and J genes are TRBV7-2 and TRBJ2-3; TRBD1 matches at 9 bases. This CDR3 contains 15 residues. The J segment lost 5 bases and the V segment lost 1 base, leaving 4 bases of the junction unmatched. CDR1 is SGHTA, CDR2 FQGNSA, per germline. This chain's CDR3 is CASSLDRGREDTQYF. DNA for the CDR3: TGTGCCAGCAGCTTAGACAGGGGGCGAGAAGATACGCAGTATTTT.

The chain couples TRBV18 to TRBJ1-6, with D maybe TRBD1 (6 bases). V was shortened by 6 bases and J by 7 bases, with 16 bases between the two germline ends. The CDR3 runs to 15 residues. Germline V gene lookup returns CDR1 KGHSH and CDR2 LQKENI. The CDR3 loop is CASSPIGQGNSPLHF. CDR3 in DNA: TGTGCCAGCTCCCCTATAGGCCAGGGGAATTCACCCCTCCACTTT.

This chain connects TRBV6-2 or TRBV6-3 to TRBJ2-6; D remains ambiguous. Germline lookup yields CDR1 MNHEY and CDR2 SVGEGT. The CDR3 is made up of 16 amino acids. Trimming shortened V by 4 bases and J by 0 bases, and 10 bases separated the two germline ends. CDR3 DNA sequence: TGTGCCAGCAGTTCCGACGTCCGCTCTGGGGCCAACGTCCTGACTTTC. Translated, it gives CASSSDVRSGANVLTF.